The entry that follows covers one TCR beta chain sequence. Its antigen is as yet unknown. This record comes from a study of identical twins. Study observations and caveats: Out-of-frame beta sequences exhibited a weaker degree of excess twin sharing.

TCRdb reanalysed the 5' RACE reads using MiXCR and keeps one entry per CDR3 protein. The sample comprises 1.5 million to 2 million distinct CDR3 sequences, more than 30% of which are singletons, and about 0.25% rests with the top ten. The source is a newborn girl in good health. The sequenced sample consisted of cord blood.

The CDR3 loop reads CASRPGLVGNEQYF. The CDR3 region has the DNA TGTGCCAGCAGACCAGGACTAGTCGGCAATGAGCAGTACTTC. The J gene is TRBJ2-5, the V gene TRBV6-5; 7 bases align to TRBD2. V shed 6 bases, J shed 11 bases, and the junction held 15 bases outside the gene matches. There are 14 residues in the CDR3. CDR1 and CDR2 (germline): MNHEY, SVGAGI.